This is a list of T cell receptor beta chains from one sample in a study of cytomegalovirus exposure and HLA in healthy donors. Repertoires were generated with immunoSEQ multiplex PCR, while TCRdb's copy carries only in-frame clones and drops some. Of under 200,000 clones listed, 75% to 90% are singletons. The sample was PBMCs. The origin of the receptors is a woman between 18 and 29 years old in good health and CMV-seronegative. The CDR3 runs from the conserved cysteine through the conserved F or W. D genes are given only for firm matches. Not all rows give a size; the values are once, few, many and, for expanded clones, a class.

J gene: TRBJ1-1; V gene: TRBV18; D gene: TRBD1; clone size: .; CDR3 protein: CASSPATGQRTEAFF; CDR3 DNA: TGTGCCAGCTCACCCGCGACAGGGCAGAGGACTGAAGCTTTCTTT
J gene: TRBJ1-4; V gene: TRBV19; D gene: .; clone size: few; CDR3 protein: CASSKGVLWANEKLFF; CDR3 DNA: TGTGCCAGTAGTAAAGGGGTTCTGTGGGCGAATGAAAAACTGTTTTTT
J gene: TRBJ2-3; V gene: TRBV5-6; D gene: TRBD1; clone size: .; CDR3 protein: CASTWDRSTDTQYF; CDR3 DNA: TGTGCCAGCACCTGGGACAGAAGCACAGATACGCAGTATTTT
J gene: TRBJ2-3; V gene: TRBV7-2; D gene: .; clone size: once; CDR3 protein: CASSPYSTDTQYF; CDR3 DNA: TGTGCCAGCAGCCCTTATAGTACAGATACGCAGTATTTT
J gene: TRBJ1-2; V gene: TRBV5-1; D gene: .; clone size: .; CDR3 protein: CASSLRQGGSEGYTF; CDR3 DNA: TGCGCCAGCAGCTTGAGGCAGGGAGGTTCCGAAGGCTACACCTTC
J gene: TRBJ2-5; V gene: TRBV2; D gene: TRBD1; clone size: .; CDR3 protein: CASGGSGGRETQYF; CDR3 DNA: TGTGCCAGCGGGGGATCAGGGGGCAGAGAGACCCAGTACTTC
J gene: TRBJ1-2; V gene: TRBV6-5; D gene: TRBD1; clone size: .; CDR3 protein: CASTPGGLSYGYTF; CDR3 DNA: TGTGCCAGCACACCAGGGGGTCTCAGCTATGGCTACACCTTC
J gene: TRBJ2-3; V gene: TRBV30; D gene: TRBD2; clone size: .; CDR3 protein: CAWSVRGTSGGSQYF; CDR3 DNA: TGTGCCTGGAGTGTACGCGGGACTAGCGGGGGTTCGCAGTATTTT
J gene: TRBJ2-3; V gene: TRBV18; D gene: TRBD2; clone size: .; CDR3 protein: CASSPRLALSSDTQYF; CDR3 DNA: TGTGCCAGCTCACCCCGACTAGCGCTGTCCTCAGATACGCAGTATTTT
J gene: TRBJ2-5; V gene: TRBV19; D gene: TRBD1; clone size: .; CDR3 protein: CASMQGVEETQYF; CDR3 DNA: TGTGCCAGTATGCAGGGGGTTGAAGAGACCCAGTACTTC
J gene: TRBJ1-1; V gene: TRBV18; D gene: .; clone size: .; CDR3 protein: CASSPISLNTEAFF; CDR3 DNA: TGTGCCAGCTCACCGATCAGTTTGAACACTGAAGCTTTCTTT